The 16 T cell receptor beta chains reported below all come from one sample, sequenced in a study of CD8 T cells in acute hepatitis C reinfection. Libraries were prepared by immunoSEQ multiplex PCR; TCRdb keeps only in-frame clonotypes and omits some of them. This table has some 40,000 clones, 80% to 90% appearing once. Described time point: naive CD8 control sorted from an acute-time-point sample. The sample taken for sequencing was naive CD8+ T cells from PBMCs. These receptors all stem from a young man with chronic hepatitis C.

The gene calls are TRBV5-1 and TRBJ2-3; TRBD1 is a possible D gene (5 bases). V lost 2 bases, J lost 0 bases, and 7 bases lay in between. The length of the CDR3 is 14 residues. CDR1 is SGHRS, CDR2 YFSETQ, per germline. The CDR3 loop reads CASSFDSSTDTQYF. DNA of the CDR3: TGCGCCAGCAGCTTTGACAGCAGCACAGATACGCAGTATTTT.

This clone showed up just once. The genes are TRBV30 and TRBJ2-2, with 9 bases that match TRBD1. V trimming: 8 bases; J trimming: 7 bases; junction bases outside the gene matches: 11. CDR1 is GTSNPN, CDR2 SVGIG, per germline (reference sequence). The CDR3 runs to 14 residues. CDR3 residues: CATDGGQGGGELFF. The CDR3, as DNA: TGTGCCACCGACGGGGGACAGGGTGGCGGGGAGCTGTTTTTT.

This chain uses TRBV6-4 with TRBJ2-2, with D hard to call. Germline loops: CDR1 MRHNA, CDR2 SNTAGT. Trimming removed 0 bases from V and 0 bases from J, with 2 bases in between. The CDR3 is 14 residues long. The CDR3 sequence is CASSDSPNTGELFF. The CDR3, as DNA: TGTGCCAGCAGTGACTCGCCGAACACCGGGGAGCTGTTTTTT.

The chain employs TRBV7-6 and TRBJ2-1, with 10 bases fitting TRBD1. V lost 4 bases, J lost 6 bases, and 9 bases stayed unmatched. CDR3 length equals 16 residues. The germline V gene encodes CDR1 SGHVS and CDR2 FNYEAQ. The CDR3, as DNA: TGTGCCAGCAGCTCCCCTCCGGGACAGGGGTTCAATGAGCAGTTCTTC. Translation gives CASSSPPGQGFNEQFF.

This rearrangement joins TRBV11-3 to TRBJ2-6; the D gene is possibly TRBD1 (6 bases). Germline CDR1 reads SGHNT; CDR2 reads YENEEA. V lost 5 bases, J lost 2 bases, and 13 bases lay in between. The CDR3 loop spans 16 amino acids. DNA of the CDR3: TGTGCCAGCAGCACGACACAGGGACCTGGGGCCAACGTCCTGACTTTC. Its translation is CASSTTQGPGANVLTF.

The chain joins TRBV4-1 to TRBJ1-1, with TRBD1 matching 8 bases. From germline, CDR1 is MGHRA and CDR2 YSYEKL. This CDR3 region has 14 residues. Germline trimming cut 0 bases from V and 6 bases from J; bases unmatched to any gene: 3. The CDR3 bases are TGCGCCAGCAGCCAAGAGGCCAGGGGGCCTGAAGCTTTCTTT. Protein sequence: CASSQEARGPEAFF.

In DNA, the CDR3 is TGTGCCAGCAGCTTCGGGGCAGGGGCCACTGAAGCTTTCTTT. This codes for CASSFGAGATEAFF. The genes are TRBV13 and TRBJ1-1; weak D call: TRBD1 (6 bases). Germline values: CDR1 PRHDT, CDR2 FYEKMQ (reference sequence). Deletions cut 3 bases from V and 4 bases from J, with 12 bases between. The length of the CDR3 is 14 residues.

The chain uses TRBV6-5 and TRBJ2-7; tentatively, D is TRBD1 (8 bases). Looked up from germline, CDR1 is MNHEY and CDR2 is SVGAGI. The V gene lost 8 bases and the J gene lost 1 base, with 15 bases spanning the gap. The length of the CDR3 is 14 residues. DNA of the CDR3: TGTGCCAGCCCGGCGGGGGACAGGTCCTACGAGCAGTACTTC. Translation: CASPAGDRSYEQYF.

This chain links TRBV6-1 with TRBJ1-5, with D perhaps TRBD1 (6 bases). Trimming stripped 4 bases from V and 0 bases from J, with 13 bases between. This CDR3 contains 16 residues. Germline-derived CDR1 and CDR2 are MNHNS and SASEGT. The CDR3 loop reads CASSVHRDYSNQPQHF. Written as DNA, the CDR3 is TGTGCCAGCAGTGTGCACAGGGACTATAGCAATCAGCCCCAGCATTTT.

This sequence joins TRBV2 and TRBJ2-7; the D call may be TRBD1 or TRBD2 (5 bases each). Trimming shortened V by 3 bases and J by 3 bases, and 9 bases separated the two germline ends. Per germline, CDR1 SNHLY and CDR2 FYNNEI. The length of the CDR3 is 13 residues. The CDR3 nucleotides are TGTGCCAGCAGTGATGGGACCAACTACGAGCAGTACTTC. It yields the protein CASSDGTNYEQYF.

V and J are TRBV28 and TRBJ1-2; D gene unclear. The germline V and J ends were trimmed by 1 base and 2 bases, with 14 bases remaining between them. The CDR3 contains 16 residues. Germline values: CDR1 MDHEN, CDR2 SYDVKM. This chain's CDR3 is CASSLYLSRYNYGYTF. Written as DNA, the CDR3 is TGTGCCAGCAGTTTATATCTCTCCAGATACAACTATGGCTACACCTTC.

The V call is TRBV25-1, the J call TRBJ2-2; 8 bases agree with TRBD2. Trimming cost V 10 bases and J 11 bases; bases outside gene matches: 15. CDR1 MGHDK and CDR2 SYGVNS come from the germline V gene. The CDR3 has 14 amino acids. CDR3 sequence (DNA): TGTGCCACCCTGGGTAGCGGGATGGGTCGCGAGCTGTTTTTT. Protein sequence: CATLGSGMGRELFF.

The chain carries TRBV9 and TRBJ2-5; possibly TRBD1 for D (5 bases). Trimming pared 0 bases from V and 4 bases from J, leaving 13 bases between. Germline-derived CDR1 and CDR2 are SGDLS and YYNGEE. The CDR3 has 15 amino acids. The CDR3 sequence is CASSVDVSQGETQYF. Written as DNA, the CDR3 is TGTGCCAGCAGCGTAGATGTAAGTCAGGGAGAGACCCAGTACTTC.

V usage is TRBV5-1 and J usage is TRBJ2-1; tentatively, D is TRBD1 (6 bases). The CDR3 sequence is 18 residues long. Trimming cost V 0 bases and J 4 bases, with 20 bases left between them. Germline-derived CDR1 and CDR2 are SGHRS and YFSETQ. CDR3: CASSLDYRENGVYNEQFF. The CDR3 nucleotides read TGCGCCAGCAGCTTGGACTACAGGGAGAATGGGGTTTACAATGAGCAGTTCTTC.

The rearrangement links TRBV4-1 to TRBJ1-6; 10 nucleotides align to TRBD1. The CDR3 sequence is 16 residues long. V shed 5 bases, J shed 7 bases, and the junction held 8 bases outside the gene matches. CDR1 and CDR2 from the germline V gene are MGHRA and YSYEKL. The CDR3 bases are TGCGCCAGCAGCTCGAGTCTGGGACAGGGGAATTCACCCCTCCACTTT. Amino acids: CASSSSLGQGNSPLHF.

The V gene is TRBV6-5, the J gene TRBJ2-7, with 9 bases identical to TRBD1. The length of the CDR3 is 14 residues. J was trimmed by 5 bases and V by 5 bases; bases with no gene match: 7. Germline lookup yields CDR1 MNHEY and CDR2 SVGAGI. The CDR3 here is CASSLRDRAHEQYF. The CDR3 DNA is TGTGCCAGCAGTCTCCGGGACAGGGCCCACGAGCAGTACTTC.